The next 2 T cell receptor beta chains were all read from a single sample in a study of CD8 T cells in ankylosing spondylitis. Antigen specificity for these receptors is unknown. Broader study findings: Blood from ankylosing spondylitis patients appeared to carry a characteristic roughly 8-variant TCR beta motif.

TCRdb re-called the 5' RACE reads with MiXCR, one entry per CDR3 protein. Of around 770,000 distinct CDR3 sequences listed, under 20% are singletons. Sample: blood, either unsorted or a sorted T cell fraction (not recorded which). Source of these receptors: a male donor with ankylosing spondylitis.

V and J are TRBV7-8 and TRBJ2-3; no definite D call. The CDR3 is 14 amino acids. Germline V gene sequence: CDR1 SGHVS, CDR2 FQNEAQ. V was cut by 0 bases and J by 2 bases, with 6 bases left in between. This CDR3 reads CASSLAPNTDTQYF. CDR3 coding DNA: TGTGCCAGCAGCTTAGCGCCTAACACAGATACGCAGTATTTT.

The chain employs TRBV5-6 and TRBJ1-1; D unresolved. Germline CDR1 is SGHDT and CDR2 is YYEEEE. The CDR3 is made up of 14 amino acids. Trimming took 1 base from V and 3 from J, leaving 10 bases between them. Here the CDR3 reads CASSLIRRYTEAFF. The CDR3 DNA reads TGTGCCAGCAGCTTGATCCGGAGGTACACTGAAGCTTTCTTT. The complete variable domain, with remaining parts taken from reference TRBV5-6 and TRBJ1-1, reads DAGVTQSPTHLIKTRGQQVTLRCSPKSGHDTVSWYQQALGQGPQFIFQYYEEEERQRGNFPDRFSGHQFPNYSSELNVNALLLGDSALYLCASSLIRRYTEAFFGQGTRLTVV.